These 10 T cell receptor beta chains were all obtained from the same sample, sequenced in a study of blood T cell repertoires in COVID-19. The table came from immunoSEQ multiplex PCR; TCRdb's copy has only in-frame clones and leaves some out. The repertoire holds around 390,000 clones, with around nine tenths as singletons. The sample comprised PBMCs or T cells enriched from blood (not recorded which). The receptors come from a woman in her 50s who had recovered from COVID-19.

The chain carries TRBV19 and TRBJ1-5; 7 bases match TRBD1. This CDR3 contains 15 residues. V trimming: 4 bases; J trimming: 8 bases; junction bases outside the gene matches: 11. Germline CDR1 LNHDA, CDR2 SQIVND (reference sequence). The chain's CDR3 is CASSKDKTGVKPQHF. CDR3 in DNA: TGTGCCAGTAGTAAAGATAAAACAGGGGTTAAGCCCCAGCATTTT.

The V gene is TRBV2, the J gene TRBJ1-4; D is perhaps TRBD1 (5 bases). This CDR3 is built from 14 residues. V was cut by 3 bases and J by 6 bases, with 11 bases left in between. Germline V gene sequence: CDR1 SNHLY, CDR2 FYNNEI. CDR3 region: CASSDPGGYEKLFF. As DNA, the CDR3 is TGTGCCAGCAGTGATCCGGGGGGATATGAAAAACTGTTTTTT.

V usage is TRBV2 and J usage is TRBJ1-3, with D perhaps TRBD1 (5 bases). CDR3 size: 14 residues. Per the germline V gene, CDR1 is SNHLY and CDR2 is FYNNEI. V was cut by 8 bases and J by 5 bases, with 16 bases left in between. CDR3 coding DNA: TGTGCCAGCGGGGCCTTTGGAGGGAGAAACACCATATATTTT. Translation gives CASGAFGGRNTIYF. Using reference TRBV2 and TRBJ1-3 for the parts outside the CDR3, the full variable domain is EPEVTQTPSHQVTQMGQEVILRCVPISNHLYFYWYRQILGQKVEFLVSFYNNEISEKSEIFDDQFSVERPDGSNFTLKIRSTKLEDSAMYFCASGAFGGRNTIYFGEGSWLTVV.

The J gene is TRBJ1-4, the V gene TRBV27; 8 bases line up with TRBD1. CDR1 is MNHEY, CDR2 SMNVEV, per germline (reference sequence). V dropped 0 bases and J dropped 8; count of bases not matched to a gene: 8. This CDR3 comprises 16 residues. Written as DNA, the CDR3 is TGTGCCAGCAGTTTATCCAGGACAGGGATAGGGGAAAAACTGTTTTTT. As protein: CASSLSRTGIGEKLFF.

The chain carries TRBV5-1 and TRBJ1-2, with D uncertain. The ends were cut back, 2 bases at V and 8 bases at J, with 13 bases in the middle. Germline V CDR1 and CDR2: SGHRS, YFSETQ. The CDR3 consists of 13 residues. The CDR3 region has the DNA TGCGCCAGCAGCTTTGATGGAGCACTGGGCTACACCTTC. This gives the protein CASSFDGALGYTF. Combining the CDR3 with reference TRBV5-1 and TRBJ1-2 gives the whole variable domain KAGVTQTPRYLIKTRGQQVTLSCSPISGHRSVSWYQQTPGQGLQFLFEYFSETQRNKGNFPGRFSGRQFSNSRSEMNVSTLELGDSALYLCASSFDGALGYTFGSGTRLTVV.

This chain joins TRBV6-5 and TRBJ1-2, with D possibly TRBD1 on 5 matching bases. Germline assignment: CDR1 MNHEY and CDR2 SVGAGI. The CDR3 covers 12 residues. The V gene lost 11 bases and the J gene lost 4 bases, with 14 bases spanning the gap. The CDR3 loop is CAGADSPYGYTF. The CDR3 DNA is TGTGCCGGAGCCGACAGCCCCTATGGCTACACCTTC.

A single count supports this clone. CDR3 loop: CASSEMTGGAEAFF. CDR3 nucleotide sequence: TGTGCCAGCAGTGAAATGACAGGGGGCGCTGAAGCTTTCTTT. This chain uses TRBV6-1 with TRBJ1-1; TRBD1 matches 10 bases. This CDR3 has 14 residues. CDR1 and CDR2 from the germline V gene are MNHNS and SASEGT. The trim removed 2 bases at V and 6 bases at J, leaving 3 bases unmatched.

The V call is TRBV7-9, the J call TRBJ2-5; 8 nucleotides agree with TRBD1. J gave up 5 bases and V 3 bases, and 5 bases lay outside the gene matches. CDR1 is SEHNR and CDR2 is FQNEAQ in the germline V gene (reference sequence). The CDR3 is 14 residues long. The CDR3 DNA sequence: TGTGCCAGCAGCTTGCAGGGGGCTAGGGAGACCCAGTACTTC. Protein sequence: CASSLQGARETQYF. Combining the CDR3 with reference TRBV7-9 and TRBJ2-5 gives the whole variable domain DTGVSQNPRHKITKRGQNVTFRCDPISEHNRLYWYRQTLGQGPEFLTYFQNEAQLEKSRLLSDRFSAERPKGSFSTLEIQRTEQGDSAMYLCASSLQGARETQYFGPGTRLLVL.

This chain links TRBV19 with TRBJ1-1, with 8 bases aligning to TRBD1. The CDR3 has 12 amino acids. Germline lookup yields CDR1 LNHDA and CDR2 SQIVND (reference sequence). V trimming: 5 bases; J trimming: 7 bases; junction bases outside the gene matches: 3. The CDR3, as DNA: TGTGCCAGTAGTGAAGACAGGGGTGAAGCTTTCTTT. Translated, it gives CASSEDRGEAFF.

As to this clone: Additional DNA sequences in this sample encode the identical CDR3. The chain couples TRBV28 to TRBJ1-3; TRBD1 is a possible D gene (5 bases). In germline, CDR1 is MDHEN, CDR2 SYDVKM. The V gene lost 3 bases and the J gene lost 4 bases, with 10 bases spanning the gap. The CDR3 loop spans 14 amino acids. The CDR3 loop is CASSLGGGGNTIYF. The CDR3, as DNA: TGTGCCAGCAGTTTGGGGGGTGGAGGAAACACCATATATTTT.